The 19 T cell receptor beta chains in this list originate from one sample, sequenced in a study of OX40 agonist ivuxolimab in advanced cancers. Measured with immunoSEQ multiplex PCR; TCRdb has only the in-frame clones, and not every one. The sample shows over 70,000 clones, approximately 90% of them seen only once. The sample in question was CD4+ or CD8+ T cells sorted from blood, obtained in a trial of the OX40 agonist ivuxolimab. The receptors were sampled from an adult with an advanced solid tumor such as melanoma, head and neck, liver or kidney cancer.

The CDR3 coding sequence is TGTGCCAGCAGCTTAGAGAGGGGTGACACCATATATTTT. Protein product: CASSLERGDTIYF. The chain couples TRBV11-2 to TRBJ1-3; D is perhaps TRBD1 (5 bases). This CDR3 is 13 amino acids long. Germline lookup yields CDR1 SGHAT and CDR2 FQNNGV. Trimming cost V 0 bases and J 8 bases, with 8 bases left between them.

The chain couples TRBV18 to TRBJ2-3, with a possible D match to TRBD1 (6 bases). The germline CDR1 and CDR2 sequences are KGHSH and LQKENI. Trimming stripped 4 bases from V and 2 bases from J, with 7 bases between. The CDR3 is made up of 13 amino acids. The CDR3: CASSRTVTDTQYF. The CDR3, as DNA: TGTGCCAGCTCACGGACAGTCACAGATACGCAGTATTTT.

This clone was seen a handful of times. The chain has TRBV6-1 and TRBJ1-5; D is perhaps TRBD1 (5 bases). CDR1 and CDR2 (germline): MNHNS, SASEGT. This CDR3 comprises 16 residues. The germline V and J ends were trimmed by 2 bases and 2 bases, with 13 bases remaining between them. CDR3 DNA: TGTGCCAGCAGTGAACCGGGCACGGGGGGCAATCAGCCCCAGCATTTT. Translating gives CASSEPGTGGNQPQHF.

The chain combines TRBV11-2 with TRBJ2-2, with D hard to call. The CDR3 has 12 residues. Trimming took off 5 bases at V and 6 bases at J, with 7 bases between the two ends. Looked up from germline, CDR1 is SGHAT and CDR2 is FQNNGV. CDR3 DNA sequence: TGTGCCAGCAGCACCATCTCCGGGGAGCTGTTTTTT. Protein sequence: CASSTISGELFF.

CDR3 in DNA: TGTGCCAGCAGCTTGTCCAACAGCGGTGGCTACACCTTC. It specifies CASSLSNSGGYTF. The rearrangement uses TRBV21-1 and TRBJ1-2. TRBV21-1 is a known pseudogene. The CDR3 runs 13 residues.

This clone was seen a single time. This chain joins TRBV15 and TRBJ1-6; no clear D gene. Germline V CDR1 and CDR2: LNHNV, YYDKDF (reference sequence). CDR3 size: 15 residues. The ends were cut back, 1 base at V and 7 bases at J, with 11 bases in the middle. As DNA, the CDR3 is TGTGCCACCAGCAGAGGTTACGGTTCGAATTCACCCCTCCACTTT. Protein sequence: CATSRGYGSNSPLHF.

The chain uses TRBV30 and TRBJ2-5, with 8 bases fitting TRBD1. Germline V gives CDR1 GTSNPN, CDR2 SVGIG (reference sequence). This CDR3 comprises 12 residues. The V segment lost 5 bases and the J segment 4 bases; nucleotides outside the gene matches: 3. CDR3 protein: CAWGDRGETQYF. The CDR3 nucleotides read TGTGCCTGGGGAGACAGGGGAGAGACCCAGTACTTC.

The J gene is TRBJ2-7, the V gene TRBV5-4, with TRBD1 matching 8 bases. This CDR3 has 15 amino acids. Germline V gene data show CDR1 as SGHNT and CDR2 as YYREEE (reference sequence). Germline trimming cut 0 bases from V and 3 bases from J; bases unmatched to any gene: 5. The CDR3 protein is CASSLGQGAVYEQYF. CDR3 DNA: TGTGCCAGCAGCTTGGGTCAGGGGGCAGTCTACGAGCAGTACTTC.

As concerns this clone: Other DNA sequences within the sample encode an identical CDR3. V usage is TRBV11-3 and J usage is TRBJ2-2; no clear D gene. Germline CDR1 reads SGHNT; CDR2 reads YENEEA. The CDR3 is 15 residues long. Trimming removed 2 bases from V and 2 bases from J, with 9 bases in between. DNA of the CDR3: TGTGCCAGCAGCTTATATGGCGAAAACACCGGGGAGCTGTTTTTT. It yields the protein CASSLYGENTGELFF.

The chain links TRBV5-1 to TRBJ1-6; D is unresolved. CDR3 size: 15 residues. V was clipped by 1 base and J by 7 bases, with 12 bases between them. CDR1 is SGHRS and CDR2 is YFSETQ in the germline V gene. The CDR3 nucleotides read TGCGCCAGCAGCTTGAACATCCTCGGAAATTCACCCCTCCACTTT. Amino acid sequence: CASSLNILGNSPLHF. Filled out from reference TRBV5-1 and TRBJ1-6, the complete variable domain reads KAGVTQTPRYLIKTRGQQVTLSCSPISGHRSVSWYQQTPGQGLQFLFEYFSETQRNKGNFPGRFSGRQFSNSRSEMNVSTLELGDSALYLCASSLNILGNSPLHFGNGTRLTVT.

This clone showed up just a few times. The rearrangement uses TRBV18 and TRBJ1-4, with D unresolved. With 4 bases removed from V and 4 bases from J, the gap between germline ends came to 10 bases. The V gene's germline CDR1 is KGHSH and CDR2 LQKENI. The CDR3 loop spans 14 amino acids. The CDR3 DNA reads as TGTGCCAGCTCACAAGGGTCGGGTAATGAAAAACTGTTTTTT. Translated, it gives CASSQGSGNEKLFF.

The chain employs TRBV30 and TRBJ2-7; 7 bases agree with TRBD1. Trimming at V came to 2 bases and at J to 2 bases, leaving 3 bases not matched to a gene. In germline, CDR1 is GTSNPN, CDR2 SVGIG (reference sequence). This CDR3 comprises 13 residues. The CDR3 nucleotides are TGTGCCTGGAGTTGGGGACAGACCTACGAGCAGTACTTC. It yields the protein CAWSWGQTYEQYF.

The chain has TRBV6-6 and TRBJ1-5, with a tentative D call TRBD1 (5 bases). Trimming stripped 2 bases from V and 4 bases from J, with 12 bases between. This CDR3 has 15 amino acids. CDR1 and CDR2 from the germline V gene are MNHNY and SVGAGI (reference sequence). The CDR3 sequence: CASSYRGSYNQPQHF. CDR3 DNA sequence: TGTGCCAGCAGTTACCGGGGCAGCTATAATCAGCCCCAGCATTTT.

The V call is TRBV23-1, the J call TRBJ1-6; possibly TRBD1 for D (5 bases). TRBV23-1 is an open reading frame, and its role is uncertain. CDR3 length equals 13 residues. Between the trimmed V and J ends, which lost 11 bases and 5 bases, there was a span of 13 bases. CDR3 DNA sequence: TGCGCCGGAGGGGACGGAGATAATTCACCCCTCCACTTT. It codes for CAGGDGDNSPLHF.

V usage is TRBV10-3 and J usage is TRBJ2-3; 11 positions match TRBD1. Per the germline V gene, CDR1 is ENHRY and CDR2 is SYGVKD. J lost 5 bases, V lost 4 bases, and 2 bases had no gene match. CDR3 length: 14 residues. The CDR3 DNA follows: TGTGCCATCAGTGTGGGACAGGGGGGAGATACGCAGTATTTT. The encoded protein is CAISVGQGGDTQYF.

The CDR3 region is CASTRTGQGAYNEQFF. Written as DNA, the CDR3 is TGTGCCAGCACCCGGACGGGACAGGGGGCCTACAATGAGCAGTTCTTC. This chain links TRBV6-7 with TRBJ2-1; 11 nucleotides align to TRBD1. TRBV6-7 belongs to the ORF category, with a function that is uncertain. With 7 bases clipped from V and 2 bases from J, the junction kept 7 bases outside the gene matches. The CDR3 loop spans 16 amino acids.

The chain links TRBV9 to TRBJ2-1, with D possibly matching TRBD1 (6 bases). Trimming took 0 bases from V and 8 from J, leaving 12 bases between them. Germline V gene sequence: CDR1 SGDLS, CDR2 YYNGEE. CDR3 length: 14 amino acids. The CDR3 DNA follows: TGTGCCAGCAGCGTAGCCCGGACAGTGGATGAGCAGTTCTTC. Translated, it gives CASSVARTVDEQFF.

The chain uses TRBV7-2 and TRBJ2-7, with a possible D match to TRBD2 (7 bases). This CDR3 contains 14 residues. Deletions cut 5 bases from V and 5 bases from J, with 16 bases between. Per the germline V gene, CDR1 is SGHTA and CDR2 is FQGNSA. CDR3 sequence: CASSKGTGGDEQYF. The CDR3 DNA is TGTGCCAGCAGCAAGGGGACGGGGGGCGACGAGCAGTACTTC.

There are a few counts of this clone. The V gene is TRBV23-1, the J gene TRBJ2-7; D is undetermined. TRBV23-1 is reported as an ORF; its role is uncertain. The length of the CDR3 is 15 residues. V lost 0 bases, J lost 0 bases, and 9 bases lay in between. CDR3 region: CASSQSRQTSYEQYF. As DNA, the CDR3 is TGCGCCAGCAGTCAATCCCGGCAGACCTCCTACGAGCAGTACTTC.